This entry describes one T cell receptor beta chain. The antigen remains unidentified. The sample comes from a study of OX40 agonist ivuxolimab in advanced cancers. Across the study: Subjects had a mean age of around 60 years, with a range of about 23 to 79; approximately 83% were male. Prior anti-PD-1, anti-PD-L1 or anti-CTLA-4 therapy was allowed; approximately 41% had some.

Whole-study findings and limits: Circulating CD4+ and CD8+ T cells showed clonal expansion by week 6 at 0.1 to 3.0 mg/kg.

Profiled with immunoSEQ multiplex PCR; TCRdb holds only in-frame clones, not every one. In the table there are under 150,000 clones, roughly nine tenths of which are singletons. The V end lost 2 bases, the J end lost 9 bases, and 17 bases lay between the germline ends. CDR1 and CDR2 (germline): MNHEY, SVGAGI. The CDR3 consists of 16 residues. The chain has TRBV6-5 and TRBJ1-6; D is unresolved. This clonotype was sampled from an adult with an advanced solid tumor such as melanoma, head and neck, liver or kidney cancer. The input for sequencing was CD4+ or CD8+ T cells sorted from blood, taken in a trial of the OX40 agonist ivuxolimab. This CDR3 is CASSYSDFVAASPLHF. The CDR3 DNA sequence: TGTGCCAGCAGTTACAGCGACTTTGTGGCTGCTTCACCCCTCCACTTT.